This TCR beta chain was captured by sequencing in a study of cytomegalovirus exposure and HLA in healthy donors. Study-wide results and limits: TCR sequences were mostly rare, though some public TCRs occurred in many donors.

With respect to this clone: As yet, its antigen is unknown.

CDR3 length equals 17 residues. Germline V CDR1 and CDR2: MNHNS, SASEGT. The V and J ends lost 4 bases and 5 bases, in that order; junction bases with no gene match: 8. Amplification used 60 Vbeta primers and 13 Jbeta primers. The repertoire was sequenced with immunoSEQ multiplex PCR; TCRdb's copy has only in-frame clones and lacks some. This repertoire shows 150,000 to 180,000 clones, roughly 77% found once; its top ten account for about 8.3%. This rearrangement joins TRBV6-1 to TRBJ2-3; 14 bases match TRBD2. The sequence came from a man between 25 and 39 years old in good health and CMV-seropositive. Sequenced material: PBMCs. This chain's CDR3 is CASSAPGLAGVIDTQYF. DNA for the CDR3: TGTGCCAGCAGTGCGCCGGGACTAGCGGGAGTTATAGATACGCAGTATTTT.